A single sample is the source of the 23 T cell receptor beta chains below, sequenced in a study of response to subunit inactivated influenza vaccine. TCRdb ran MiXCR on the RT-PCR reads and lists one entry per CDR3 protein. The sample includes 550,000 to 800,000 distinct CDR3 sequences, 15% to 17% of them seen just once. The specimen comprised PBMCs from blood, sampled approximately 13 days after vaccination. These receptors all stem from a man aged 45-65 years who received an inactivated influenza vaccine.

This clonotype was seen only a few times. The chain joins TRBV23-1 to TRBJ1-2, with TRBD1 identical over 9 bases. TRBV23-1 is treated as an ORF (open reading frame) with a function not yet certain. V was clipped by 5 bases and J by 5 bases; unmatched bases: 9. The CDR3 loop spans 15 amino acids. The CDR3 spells CASSAGQGLLYGYTF. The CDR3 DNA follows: TGCGCCAGCAGTGCAGGACAGGGGTTACTTTATGGCTACACCTTC.

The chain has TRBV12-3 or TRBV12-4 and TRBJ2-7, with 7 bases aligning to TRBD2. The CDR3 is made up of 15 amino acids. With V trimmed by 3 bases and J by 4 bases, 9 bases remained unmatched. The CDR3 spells CASSFRTSASYEQYF. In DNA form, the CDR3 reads TGTGCCAGCAGTTTTAGAACTAGCGCCTCGTACGAGCAGTACTTC.

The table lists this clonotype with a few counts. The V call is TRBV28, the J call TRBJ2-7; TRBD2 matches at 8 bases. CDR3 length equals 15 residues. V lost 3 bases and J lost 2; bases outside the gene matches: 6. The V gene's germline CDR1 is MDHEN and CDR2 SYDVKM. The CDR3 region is CASSLLLAVAYEQYF. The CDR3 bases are TGTGCCAGCAGTTTGTTACTAGCGGTAGCCTACGAGCAGTACTTC. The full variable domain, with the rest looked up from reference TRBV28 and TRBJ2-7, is DVKVTQSSRYLVKRTGEKVFLECVQDMDHENMFWYRQDPGLGLRLIYFSYDVKMKEKGDIPEGYSVSREKKERFSLILESASTNQTSMYLCASSLLLAVAYEQYFGPGTRLTVT.

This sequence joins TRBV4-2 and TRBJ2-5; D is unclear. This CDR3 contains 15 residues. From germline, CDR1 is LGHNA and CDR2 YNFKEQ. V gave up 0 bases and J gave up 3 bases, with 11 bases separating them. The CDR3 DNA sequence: TGTGCCAGCAGCCAAGATCGGTTGGTCAAAGAGACCCAGTACTTC. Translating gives CASSQDRLVKETQYF.

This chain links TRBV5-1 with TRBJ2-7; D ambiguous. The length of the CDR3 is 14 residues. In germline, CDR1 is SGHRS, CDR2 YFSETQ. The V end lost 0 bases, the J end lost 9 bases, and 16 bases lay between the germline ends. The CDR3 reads CASSLGISSGVQYF. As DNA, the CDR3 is TGCGCCAGCAGCTTGGGAATCTCGTCGGGCGTGCAGTACTTC.

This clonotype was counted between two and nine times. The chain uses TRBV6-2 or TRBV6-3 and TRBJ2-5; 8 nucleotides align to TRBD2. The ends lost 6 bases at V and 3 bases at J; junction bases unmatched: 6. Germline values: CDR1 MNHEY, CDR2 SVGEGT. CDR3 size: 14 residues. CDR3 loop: CASSPPGLEETQYF. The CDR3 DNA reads TGTGCCAGCAGCCCCCCGGGACTAGAAGAGACCCAGTACTTC.

The CDR3 DNA reads TGCGCCAGCAGCTTTAGGTACCGGGCAGAGACCTACGAGCAGTACTTC. As protein: CASSFRYRAETYEQYF. V gene TRBV5-1 combines with J gene TRBJ2-7; no definite D call. This CDR3 region has 16 residues. V was cut by 2 bases and J by 2 bases, with 17 bases left in between. CDR1 and CDR2 from the germline V gene are SGHRS and YFSETQ.

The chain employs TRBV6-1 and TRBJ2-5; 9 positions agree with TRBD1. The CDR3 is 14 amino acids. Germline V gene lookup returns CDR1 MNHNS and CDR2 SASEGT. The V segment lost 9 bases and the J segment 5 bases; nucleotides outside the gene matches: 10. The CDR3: CASEQGARVETQYF. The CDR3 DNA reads TGTGCCAGTGAACAGGGGGCTCGAGTCGAGACCCAGTACTTC.

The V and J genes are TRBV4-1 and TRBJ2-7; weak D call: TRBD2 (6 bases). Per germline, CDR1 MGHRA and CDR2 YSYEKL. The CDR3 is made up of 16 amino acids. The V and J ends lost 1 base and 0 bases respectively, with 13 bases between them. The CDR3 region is CASSQGAGTPSYEQYF. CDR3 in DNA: TGCGCCAGCAGCCAAGGTGCTGGGACTCCCTCCTACGAGCAGTACTTC.

The CDR3 sequence is CASSLAAGSYNEQFF. The CDR3 DNA sequence: TGTGCCAGCAGCTTAGCTGCGGGATCCTACAATGAGCAGTTCTTC. The J gene is TRBJ2-1, the V gene TRBV7-2, with TRBD2 as a possible D gene (6 bases). Deletions cut 0 bases from V and 1 base from J, with 7 bases between. The length of the CDR3 is 15 residues. The V gene's germline CDR1 is SGHTA and CDR2 FQGNSA.

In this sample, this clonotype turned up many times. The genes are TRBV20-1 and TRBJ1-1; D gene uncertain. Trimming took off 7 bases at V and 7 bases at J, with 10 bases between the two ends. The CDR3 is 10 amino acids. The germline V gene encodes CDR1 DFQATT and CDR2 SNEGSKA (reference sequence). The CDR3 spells CSVRTVEAFF. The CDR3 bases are TGCAGTGTTAGGACGGTTGAAGCTTTCTTT.

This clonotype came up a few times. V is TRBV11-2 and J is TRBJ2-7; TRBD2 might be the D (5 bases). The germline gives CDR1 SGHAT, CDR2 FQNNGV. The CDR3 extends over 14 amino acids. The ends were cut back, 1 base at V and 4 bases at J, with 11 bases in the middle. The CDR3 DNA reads TGTGCCAGCAGCTTAGCTACCACGGGATACGAGCAGTACTTC. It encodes CASSLATTGYEQYF.

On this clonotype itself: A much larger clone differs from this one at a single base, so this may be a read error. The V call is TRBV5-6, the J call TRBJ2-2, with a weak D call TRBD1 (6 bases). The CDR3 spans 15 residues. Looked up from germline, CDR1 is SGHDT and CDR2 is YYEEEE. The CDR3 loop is CAGSYGTPVTGELFF. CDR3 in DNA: TGTGCCGGCAGCTACGGGACACCCGTTACCGGGGAGCTGTTTTTT.

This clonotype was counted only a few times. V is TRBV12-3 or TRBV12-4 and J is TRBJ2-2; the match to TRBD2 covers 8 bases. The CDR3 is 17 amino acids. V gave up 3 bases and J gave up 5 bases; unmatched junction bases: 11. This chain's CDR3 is CASSFPRREGLTGELFF. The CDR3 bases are TGTGCCAGCAGTTTTCCCCGACGGGAGGGCCTTACCGGGGAGCTGTTTTTT.

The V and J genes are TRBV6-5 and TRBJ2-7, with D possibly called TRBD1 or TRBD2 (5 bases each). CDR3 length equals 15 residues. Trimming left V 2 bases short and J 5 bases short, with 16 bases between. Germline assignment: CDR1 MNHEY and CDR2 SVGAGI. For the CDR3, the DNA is TGTGCCAGCAGTTACCCGGGACGACGCGTCCACGAGCAGTACTTC. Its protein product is CASSYPGRRVHEQYF.

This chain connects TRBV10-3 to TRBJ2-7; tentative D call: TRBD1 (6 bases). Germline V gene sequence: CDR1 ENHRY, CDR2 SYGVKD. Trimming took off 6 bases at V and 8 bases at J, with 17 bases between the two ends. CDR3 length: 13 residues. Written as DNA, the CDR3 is TGTGCCATCAGAGGACAGTCCGATGCCCAGCAGTACTTC. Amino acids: CAIRGQSDAQQYF.

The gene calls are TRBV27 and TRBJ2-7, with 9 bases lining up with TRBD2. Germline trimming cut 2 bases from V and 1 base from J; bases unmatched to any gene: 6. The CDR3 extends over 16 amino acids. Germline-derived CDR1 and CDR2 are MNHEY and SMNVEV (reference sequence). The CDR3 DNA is TGTGCCAGCAGTTTACTAGCGGGGACCCATTCCTACGAGCAGTACTTC. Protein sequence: CASSLLAGTHSYEQYF.

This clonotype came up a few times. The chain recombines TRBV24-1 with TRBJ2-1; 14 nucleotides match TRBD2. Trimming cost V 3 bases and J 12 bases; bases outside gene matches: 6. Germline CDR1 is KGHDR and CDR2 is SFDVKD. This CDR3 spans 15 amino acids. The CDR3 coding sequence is TGTGCCACCAGTGATGGGACTAGCGGGGGCTTTAGGCAGTTCTTC. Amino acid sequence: CATSDGTSGGFRQFF.

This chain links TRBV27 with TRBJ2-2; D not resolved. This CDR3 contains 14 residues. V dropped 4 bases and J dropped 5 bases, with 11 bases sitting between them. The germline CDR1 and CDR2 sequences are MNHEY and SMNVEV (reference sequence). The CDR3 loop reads CASSSVPWTGELFF. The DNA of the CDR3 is TGTGCCAGCAGTTCGGTACCGTGGACCGGGGAGCTGTTTTTT.

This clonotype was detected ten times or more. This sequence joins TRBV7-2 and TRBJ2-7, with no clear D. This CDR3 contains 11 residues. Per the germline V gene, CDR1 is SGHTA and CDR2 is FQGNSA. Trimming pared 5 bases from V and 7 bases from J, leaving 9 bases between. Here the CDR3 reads CASSTRWEQYF. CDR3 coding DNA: TGTGCCAGCAGCACCCGGTGGGAGCAGTACTTC. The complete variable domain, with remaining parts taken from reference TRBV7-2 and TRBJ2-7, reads GAGVSQSPSNKVTEKGKDVELRCDPISGHTALYWYRQSLGQGLEFLIYFQGNSAPDKSGLPSDRFSAERTGGSVSTLTIQRTQQEDSAVYLCASSTRWEQYFGPGTRLTVT.

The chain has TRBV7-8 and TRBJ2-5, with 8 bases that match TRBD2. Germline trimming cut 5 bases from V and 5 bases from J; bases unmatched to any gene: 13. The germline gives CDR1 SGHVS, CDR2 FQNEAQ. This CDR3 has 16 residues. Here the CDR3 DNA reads TGTGCCAGCAGCGAATCCGGGACTAGTTTTACGGAGACCCAGTACTTC. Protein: CASSESGTSFTETQYF.

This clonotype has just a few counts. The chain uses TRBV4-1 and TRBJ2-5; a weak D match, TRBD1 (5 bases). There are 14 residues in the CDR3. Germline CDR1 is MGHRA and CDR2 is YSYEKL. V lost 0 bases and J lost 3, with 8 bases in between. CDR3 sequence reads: CASSQDKGKETQYF. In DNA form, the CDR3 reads TGCGCCAGCAGCCAAGATAAGGGGAAAGAGACCCAGTACTTC.

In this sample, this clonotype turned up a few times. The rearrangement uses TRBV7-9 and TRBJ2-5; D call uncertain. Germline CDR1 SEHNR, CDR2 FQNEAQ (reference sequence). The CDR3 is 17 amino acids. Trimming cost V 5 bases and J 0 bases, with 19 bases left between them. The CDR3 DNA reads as TGTGCCAGCAGCCCTTTCATCTTAGGGATGAACCAAGAGACCCAGTACTTC. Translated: CASSPFILGMNQETQYF.